These 12 T cell receptor beta chains were all obtained from the same sample, sequenced in a study of early stage breast cancer tumors. Only in-frame clones appear in the TCRdb table, and some are missing; sequencing was by immunoSEQ multiplex PCR. This table holds around 51,000 clones, about 77% found once. Material for sequencing was blood. The receptors originated from a person aged 35 to 50 with breast cancer.

The V gene is TRBV4-1, the J gene TRBJ2-5; 9 nucleotides match TRBD1. The V segment lost 4 bases and the J segment 4 bases; nucleotides outside the gene matches: 16. Germline assignment: CDR1 MGHRA and CDR2 YSYEKL. This CDR3 is 18 amino acids long. This CDR3 reads CASSPLDRGRRGRETQYF. Here the CDR3 DNA reads TGCGCCAGCAGCCCCCTAGACAGGGGGAGAAGAGGGAGAGAGACCCAGTACTTC.

This chain joins TRBV7-9 and TRBJ2-1; 8 bases agree with TRBD2. Germline lookup yields CDR1 SEHNR and CDR2 FQNEAQ (reference sequence). The CDR3 is made up of 18 amino acids. Germline trimming cut 0 bases from V and 4 bases from J; bases unmatched to any gene: 11. This CDR3 is CASSLARGAGGPYNEQFF. The DNA of the CDR3 is TGTGCCAGCAGCTTAGCACGTGGGGCGGGAGGACCTTACAATGAGCAGTTCTTC.

The chain combines TRBV7-8 with TRBJ1-5; D remains ambiguous. This CDR3 contains 15 residues. V was pared by 0 bases and J by 3 bases, with 9 bases between. Germline-derived CDR1 and CDR2 are SGHVS and FQNEAQ. CDR3 in DNA: TGTGCCAGCAGCTTAGCGTACAGACCCAATCAGCCCCAGCATTTT. Translated, it gives CASSLAYRPNQPQHF. Full variable domain (rest looked up from reference TRBV7-8 and TRBJ1-5): GAGVSQSPRYKVAKRGQDVALRCDPISGHVSLFWYQQALGQGPEFLTYFQNEAQLDKSGLPSDRFFAERPEGSVSTLKIQRTQQEDSAVYLCASSLAYRPNQPQHFGDGTRLSIL.

This chain uses TRBV6-5 with TRBJ1-5; 9 bases map to TRBD1. The germline V gene has CDR1 MNHEY and CDR2 SVGAGI. V was clipped by 4 bases and J by 7 bases; unmatched bases: 5. The CDR3 extends over 14 amino acids. The CDR3 bases are TGTGCCAGCAGTTCCCGACAGGGGGACCAGCCCCAGCATTTT. It codes for CASSSRQGDQPQHF.

This rearrangement joins TRBV30 to TRBJ1-2, with D tentatively TRBD1 (5 bases). The V end lost 5 bases, the J end lost 2 bases, and 6 bases lay between the germline ends. The germline gives CDR1 GTSNPN, CDR2 SVGIG (reference sequence). This CDR3 has 11 amino acids. As DNA, the CDR3 is TGTGCCTGGGGGGACAACTATGGCTACACCTTC. Protein sequence: CAWGDNYGYTF.

The CDR3 reads CASIRTQGGHQAFF. The CDR3 DNA reads TGTGCCAGCATAAGGACCCAGGGGGGCCATCAAGCTTTCTTT. V and J are TRBV6-1 and TRBJ1-1; 7 bases map to TRBD1. Germline V gives CDR1 MNHNS, CDR2 SASEGT. CDR3 length: 14 amino acids. Trimming removed 7 bases from V and 9 bases from J; junction bases left unmatched: 14.

The chain uses TRBV29-1 and TRBJ2-7; TRBD1 might be the D (5 bases). The CDR3 length is 15 residues. The V gene's germline CDR1 is SQVTM and CDR2 ANQGSEA. The V gene lost 2 bases and the J gene lost 2 bases, with 16 bases spanning the gap. The CDR3 spells CSVEFSSGRAYEQYF. The CDR3 coding sequence is TGCAGCGTTGAATTTTCCAGTGGCAGGGCCTACGAGCAGTACTTC.

This clone was seen more than once but under ten times. The rearrangement uses TRBV6-5 and TRBJ2-7; 13 bases map to TRBD2. This CDR3 has 15 amino acids. Germline values: CDR1 MNHEY, CDR2 SVGAGI. The J segment lost 0 bases and the V segment lost 6 bases, leaving 2 bases of the junction unmatched. In nucleotides, the CDR3 is TGTGCCAGCAGCCGGACTAGCGGGAGCTCCTACGAGCAGTACTTC. This sequence encodes CASSRTSGSSYEQYF.

This clone was seen once. The rearrangement uses TRBV10-3 and TRBJ2-1, with 7 bases aligning to TRBD2. With V trimmed by 6 bases and J by 1 base, 9 bases remained unmatched. The CDR3 length is 16 residues. Germline lookup yields CDR1 ENHRY and CDR2 SYGVKD. The CDR3 DNA reads TGTGCCATCAGGGACCCGTCTAGCGGATCCTACAATGAGCAGTTCTTC. It translates to CAIRDPSSGSYNEQFF.

This clone was recorded only once. The chain carries TRBV30 and TRBJ1-5; a possible D gene is TRBD1 (6 bases). The germline gives CDR1 GTSNPN, CDR2 SVGIG (reference sequence). The V end was cut by 2 bases, the J end by 7 bases, with 15 bases between. The CDR3 has 14 amino acids. In nucleotides, the CDR3 is TGTGCCTGGAGTACGGACGGGGGCGGACAGCCCCAGCATTTT. Its translation is CAWSTDGGGQPQHF.

V and J are TRBV5-1 and TRBJ1-3; maybe TRBD1 (6 bases). The CDR3 is made up of 14 amino acids. V was pared by 4 bases and J by 5 bases, with 13 bases between. Germline V lookup: CDR1 SGHRS, CDR2 YFSETQ. CDR3 DNA sequence: TGCGCCAGCAGCCCCGGACAGTCAAGAAACACCATATATTTT. Translation: CASSPGQSRNTIYF.

The chain couples TRBV5-1 to TRBJ1-5, with D uncertain. The CDR3 spans 14 residues. Germline V gene data show CDR1 as SGHRS and CDR2 as YFSETQ. V gave up 2 bases and J gave up 3 bases, with 9 bases separating them. The CDR3 coding sequence is TGCGCCAGCAGCTTCGACGGATCCAATCAGCCCCAGCATTTT. Translation gives CASSFDGSNQPQHF.